This passage covers 3 T cell receptor beta chains from one sample sequenced in a study of human T cells and chemical hapten exposure. TCRdb re-analysed the RACE reads in MiXCR, keeping a single row per CDR3 protein. The repertoire holds 85,000 to 95,000 distinct CDR3 sequences, with approximately 8.2% as singletons. Documented time point: healthy volunteer bleed at 2 weeks. Sequencing started from total RNA isolated from unfractionated whole blood. The sequencing sample was made of whole blood. These TCRs come from a female donor in good health. Some clones in this sample may be carry-over from other donors' samples.

The V gene is TRBV9, the J gene TRBJ2-7; no clear D. V was trimmed by 4 bases and J by 4 bases, leaving 12 bases between them. Germline assignment: CDR1 SGDLS and CDR2 YYNGEE. The CDR3 is made up of 13 amino acids. CDR3 DNA sequence: TGTGCCAGCAGCCCCGACATTTCATACGAGCAGTACTTC. It codes for CASSPDISYEQYF.

The rearrangement uses TRBV6-6 and TRBJ2-3; TRBD2 might be the D (7 bases). V lost 2 bases and J 2 bases, leaving 14 bases between the germline ends. Germline CDR1 and CDR2: MNHNY and SVGAGI (reference sequence). This CDR3 has 16 amino acids. As DNA, the CDR3 is TGTGCCAGCAGTTACACCCGGGGGGCGGACACAGATACGCAGTATTTT. As protein: CASSYTRGADTDTQYF.

To note about this clonotype: Possible read error: a much larger clone is one base away. The rearrangement links TRBV29-1 to TRBJ2-2; 8 nucleotides align to TRBD2. Germline loops: CDR1 SQVTM, CDR2 ANQGSEA. This CDR3 is 18 amino acids long. With V trimmed by 3 bases and J by 3 bases, 15 bases remained unmatched. CDR3 region: CSVDDPPAGGKDTGELFF. The CDR3 DNA reads TGCAGCGTTGATGACCCCCCCGCGGGAGGAAAAGACACCGGGGAGCTGTTTTTT.